The source of this T cell receptor (beta chain) is a study of T cells after posttransplantation cyclophosphamide. Study observations and caveats: After PTCy, TRB diversity resembled that of CNI/methotrexate controls. TRB overlap between skin or GI tissue T cells and blood was limited. Later post-transplant blood repertoires were often dominated by donor CD8+ memory clones.

V was pared by 0 bases and J by 7 bases, with 10 bases of the junction left unmatched. Germline V lookup: CDR1 SGHNT, CDR2 YENEEA. The CDR3 consists of 18 residues. The related graft donor's blood sample was taken on the day of bone marrow donation. The protocol was immunoSEQ multiplex PCR, while the TCRdb copy is restricted to in-frame clones and leaves out a portion. This table holds approximately 29,000 clones, about nine tenths found once. In its sample, this clone was seen once. Its antigen remains unidentified. V gene TRBV11-3 combines with J gene TRBJ2-1; 12 bases fit TRBD2. The sample taken for sequencing was PBMCs. The receptor comes from a man in his forties or fifties. In DNA form, the CDR3 reads TGTGCCAGCAGCTTAGATCCACCAACTAGCGGGGGGCGGAATGAGCAGTTCTTC. It translates to CASSLDPPTSGGRNEQFF.